The 29 T cell receptor beta chains reported below all come from one sample, sequenced in a study of shared clonotypes between healthy human individuals. Libraries were prepared by immunoSEQ multiplex PCR; TCRdb keeps only in-frame clonotypes and omits some of them. The profile shows about 1.5 million clones, nearly 99% of them singletons. The specimen was naive CD4+ T cells sorted from blood. Indicated subset: CD45RA+ positively selected. Receptors originate from a man aged 30-40 years in good health.

The V and J genes are TRBV19 and TRBJ1-1; the D is unclear. V lost 7 bases and J 6 bases, leaving 15 bases between the germline ends. CDR3 length equals 13 residues. CDR1 LNHDA and CDR2 SQIVND come from the germline V gene (reference sequence). CDR3 sequence: CASTKGPYSEAFF. In nucleotides, the CDR3 is TGTGCCAGTACGAAGGGCCCCTATTCTGAAGCTTTCTTT.

In this sample, this clone turned up once. Here the CDR3 DNA reads TGCAGCGTTTTCCGGGACAGCATGTACAATGAGCAGTTCTTC. As protein: CSVFRDSMYNEQFF. The chain joins TRBV29-1 to TRBJ2-1; 7 bases match TRBD1. V dropped 5 bases and J dropped 4; count of bases not matched to a gene: 8. The CDR3 runs 14 residues. Germline V lookup: CDR1 SQVTM, CDR2 ANQGSEA.

The chain couples TRBV19 to TRBJ2-6; D remains unclear. V dropped 1 base and J dropped 0 bases, with 7 bases sitting between them. CDR3 length: 16 residues. The germline V gene encodes CDR1 LNHDA and CDR2 SQIVND (reference sequence). The CDR3 sequence is CASSIGQNSGANVLTF. CDR3 in DNA: TGTGCCAGTAGTATAGGGCAAAACTCTGGGGCCAACGTCCTGACTTTC.

This clone was counted only a few times. The V gene is TRBV18, the J gene TRBJ1-5; D unclear. V was clipped by 3 bases and J by 5 bases, with 8 bases between them. The CDR3 totals 13 residues. Per the germline V gene, CDR1 is KGHSH and CDR2 is LQKENI. DNA of the CDR3: TGTGCCAGCTCACCGGGCCAGCATCAGCCCCAGCATTTT. Encoded protein: CASSPGQHQPQHF. The entire variable domain, with the rest obtained from reference TRBV18 and TRBJ1-5, is as follows: NAGVMQNPRHLVRRRGQEARLRCSPMKGHSHVYWYRQLPEEGLKFMVYLQKENIIDESGMPKERFSAEFPKEGPSILRIQQVVRGDSAAYFCASSPGQHQPQHFGDGTRLSIL.

The chain recombines TRBV10-3 with TRBJ1-3; the D is unclear. The CDR3 contains 13 residues. Germline V gives CDR1 ENHRY, CDR2 SYGVKD. V was pared by 4 bases and J by 0 bases, with 4 bases between. The CDR3 sequence is CAISVVSGNTIYF. CDR3 bases: TGTGCCATCAGTGTGGTCTCTGGAAACACCATATATTTT.

This chain uses TRBV18 with TRBJ2-3; 7 nucleotides match TRBD1. This CDR3 spans 18 amino acids. V was clipped by 3 bases and J by 2 bases; unmatched bases: 14. Germline CDR1 reads KGHSH; CDR2 reads LQKENI. CDR3 in amino acids: CASSPLTRQGAPTDTQYF. CDR3 in DNA: TGTGCCAGCTCACCTCTTACCCGACAGGGTGCCCCCACAGATACGCAGTATTTT.

The chain combines TRBV19 with TRBJ2-7; D tentatively fits TRBD1 or TRBD2 (5 bases each). Deletions cut 1 base from V and 2 bases from J, with 12 bases between. Germline V gives CDR1 LNHDA, CDR2 SQIVND (reference sequence). This CDR3 is built from 15 residues. The CDR3 sequence: CASSIGGRTTYEQYF. The CDR3 bases are TGTGCCAGTAGTATAGGGGGGAGAACTACCTACGAGCAGTACTTC.

The chain couples TRBV6-4 to TRBJ2-3; unclear D gene. The V gene lost 4 bases and the J gene lost 0 bases, with 11 bases spanning the gap. CDR1 MRHNA and CDR2 SNTAGT come from the germline V gene. The CDR3 contains 15 residues. CDR3 nucleotide sequence: TGTGCCAGCAGTGCCCTCCCAGTTAGCACAGATACGCAGTATTTT. Translated: CASSALPVSTDTQYF.

The chain uses TRBV5-1 and TRBJ2-6, with a tentative D call TRBD2 (6 bases). CDR3 length: 19 residues. Germline lookup yields CDR1 SGHRS and CDR2 YFSETQ. Trimming removed 0 bases from V and 0 bases from J, with 16 bases in between. CDR3 loop: CASSLGFGGFHSGANVLTF. The CDR3 nucleotides are TGCGCCAGCAGCTTGGGATTCGGAGGGTTCCACTCTGGGGCCAACGTCCTGACTTTC.

The V gene is TRBV5-5, the J gene TRBJ2-7; D unresolved. Trimming cost V 4 bases and J 5 bases, with 10 bases left between them. Germline V CDR1 and CDR2: SGHKS, YYEKEE (reference sequence). The CDR3 loop spans 12 amino acids. The CDR3 loop is CASSVFLDEQYF. Here the CDR3 DNA reads TGTGCCAGCAGCGTATTCCTAGACGAGCAGTACTTC. Supplemented by reference TRBV5-5 and TRBJ2-7, the full variable domain reads DAGVTQSPTHLIKTRGQQVTLRCSPISGHKSVSWYQQVLGQGPQFIFQYYEKEERGRGNFPDRFSARQFPNYSSELNVNALLLGDSALYLCASSVFLDEQYFGPGTRLTVT.

DNA of the CDR3: TGTGCCAGCAATGACAACTCCTACGAGCAGTACTTC. As protein: CASNDNSYEQYF. This rearrangement joins TRBV2 to TRBJ2-7; no definite D call. The CDR3 runs to 12 residues. Trimming cost V 7 bases and J 0 bases, with 7 bases left between them. Germline CDR1 and CDR2: SNHLY and FYNNEI.

In its sample, this clone was seen once. The chain couples TRBV6-6 to TRBJ2-3; maybe TRBD2 (5 bases). In germline, CDR1 is MNHNY, CDR2 SVGAGI (reference sequence). There are 16 residues in the CDR3. With 5 bases removed from V and 2 bases from J, the gap between germline ends came to 17 bases. This CDR3 is CASSQGGRRLTDTQYF. In DNA, the CDR3 is TGTGCCAGCAGTCAAGGAGGAAGACGACTCACAGATACGCAGTATTTT.

The J gene is TRBJ1-1, the V gene TRBV18; 9 bases agree with TRBD1. J was trimmed by 7 bases and V by 3 bases; bases with no gene match: 6. Germline CDR1 KGHSH, CDR2 LQKENI. The CDR3 contains 14 residues. The CDR3 spells CASSPTGGGVEAFF. CDR3 coding DNA: TGTGCCAGCTCACCGACAGGGGGTGGAGTTGAAGCTTTCTTT. Full variable domain (rest looked up from reference TRBV18 and TRBJ1-1): NAGVMQNPRHLVRRRGQEARLRCSPMKGHSHVYWYRQLPEEGLKFMVYLQKENIIDESGMPKERFSAEFPKEGPSILRIQQVVRGDSAAYFCASSPTGGGVEAFFGQGTRLTVV.

The CDR3 region has the DNA TGCGCCAGCAGCAAAGTATCGGGGACCCATAGTTCCTACGAGCAGTACTTC. Its translation: CASSKVSGTHSSYEQYF. The chain links TRBV5-1 to TRBJ2-7; D is tentatively TRBD1 or TRBD2 (5 bases each). Germline lookup yields CDR1 SGHRS and CDR2 YFSETQ. CDR3 length: 17 residues. Trimming removed 4 bases from V and 1 base from J, with 21 bases in between.

CDR3 protein: CASSLVSTPYSNQPQHF. CDR3 sequence (DNA): TGTGCCAGCAGCTTAGTTTCCACGCCGTATAGCAATCAGCCCCAGCATTTT. The rearrangement links TRBV7-2 to TRBJ1-5; D remains unclear. Per the germline V gene, CDR1 is SGHTA and CDR2 is FQGNSA. CDR3 length: 17 residues. The V gene lost 1 base and the J gene lost 0 bases, with 13 bases spanning the gap.

The chain employs TRBV5-6 and TRBJ2-1; 14 bases align to TRBD2. The length of the CDR3 is 14 residues. Germline values: CDR1 SGHDT, CDR2 YYEEEE. Unmatched junction bases numbered 3, after V lost 4 bases and J lost 9 bases. DNA for the CDR3: TGTGCCAGCAGCCTGGGACTAGCGGGAGCTGAGCAGTTCTTC. This encodes CASSLGLAGAEQFF.

The J gene is TRBJ2-2, the V gene TRBV7-2; 9 bases line up with TRBD2. V lost 2 bases and J lost 6; bases outside the gene matches: 7. Germline assignment: CDR1 SGHTA and CDR2 FQGNSA. CDR3 length equals 16 residues. The DNA of the CDR3 is TGTGCCAGCAGCTTATTTGGTAGCGGGAGTGCCGGGGAGCTGTTTTTT. Amino acids: CASSLFGSGSAGELFF.

The rearrangement links TRBV7-8 to TRBJ1-1; no clear D gene. The length of the CDR3 is 12 residues. Trimming pared 3 bases from V and 4 bases from J, leaving 6 bases between. CDR1 SGHVS and CDR2 FQNEAQ come from the germline V gene. The CDR3 DNA is TGTGCCAGCAGCTTGGGGATCACTGAAGCTTTCTTT. Its translation is CASSLGITEAFF.

J is TRBJ2-1 and V is TRBV14; TRBD2 aligns across 10 bases. This CDR3 is 16 amino acids long. The V and J ends lost 0 bases and 4 bases, in that order; junction bases with no gene match: 3. CDR1 and CDR2 (germline): SGHDN, FVKESK. The CDR3 loop is CASSQDTSGAYNEQFF. The DNA for the CDR3 is TGTGCCAGCAGCCAAGATACTAGCGGGGCATACAATGAGCAGTTCTTC. The full variable domain, completed using reference TRBV14 and TRBJ2-1, is EAGVTQFPSHSVIEKGQTVTLRCDPISGHDNLYWYRRVMGKEIKFLLHFVKESKQDESGMPNNRFLAERTGGTYSTLKVQPAELEDSGVYFCASSQDTSGAYNEQFFGPGTRLTVL.

The CDR3 is CASSLGRYPSDTQYF. The CDR3 DNA reads as TGTGCCAGCAGCTTAGGGCGGTATCCTTCGGATACGCAGTATTTT. The chain has TRBV13 and TRBJ2-3; D unresolved. CDR1 PRHDT and CDR2 FYEKMQ come from the germline V gene (reference sequence). This CDR3 spans 15 amino acids. V was cut by 0 bases and J by 6 bases, with 13 bases left in between.

The chain couples TRBV29-1 to TRBJ2-7; TRBD1 agrees at 7 bases. J lost 0 bases, V lost 7 bases, and 6 bases had no gene match. The CDR3 is 13 residues long. CDR1 is SQVTM, CDR2 ANQGSEA, per germline. The CDR3 nucleotides are TGCAGCGCCTGTTGGGACAGCTCCTACGAGCAGTACTTC. Translated: CSACWDSSYEQYF.

This clone was counted a single time. The V call is TRBV5-6, the J call TRBJ2-4; 7 bases line up with TRBD2. Germline CDR1 is SGHDT and CDR2 is YYEEEE. Trimming took 1 base from V and 8 from J; bases not matched to a gene: 3. CDR3 length equals 13 residues. The CDR3 region is CASSLPGRDIQYF. CDR3 sequence (DNA): TGTGCCAGCAGCTTGCCAGGGAGGGACATTCAGTACTTC.

The gene calls are TRBV2 and TRBJ2-5; tentatively, D is TRBD2 (5 bases). The CDR3 consists of 14 residues. The ends were cut back, 4 bases at V and 4 bases at J, with 13 bases in the middle. CDR1 is SNHLY, CDR2 FYNNEI, per germline. In nucleotides, the CDR3 is TGTGCCAGCAGTGTATTAGCTAGCAGAGAGACCCAGTACTTC. It encodes CASSVLASRETQYF.

This chain connects TRBV7-7 to TRBJ2-1, with 7 bases that match TRBD2. Germline CDR1 reads SSHAT; CDR2 reads FNYEAQ (reference sequence). Losses at the gene ends were 5 bases for V and 0 bases for J; bases not matched to a gene: 4. CDR3 length: 15 residues. The CDR3 region is CASSPERGSYNEQFF. As DNA, the CDR3 is TGTGCCAGCAGCCCTGAGCGGGGCTCCTACAATGAGCAGTTCTTC.

The rearrangement links TRBV2 to TRBJ2-2; the match to TRBD1 covers 7 bases. V gave up 6 bases and J gave up 9 bases; unmatched junction bases: 4. The CDR3 spans 12 residues. Germline CDR1 reads SNHLY; CDR2 reads FYNNEI. The CDR3 DNA follows: TGTGCCAGCAGAAGGGGGCCCCGGGAGCTGTTTTTT. Amino acid sequence: CASRRGPRELFF.

The rearrangement links TRBV5-1 to TRBJ2-5; no firm D call. CDR1 and CDR2 from the germline V gene are SGHRS and YFSETQ. Deletions cut 2 bases from V and 5 bases from J, with 10 bases between. The CDR3 extends over 13 amino acids. The CDR3 nucleotides are TGCGCCAGCAGCTTACCGACCGTCGAGACCCAGTACTTC. Amino acid sequence: CASSLPTVETQYF. The variable domain in full, completed from reference TRBV5-1 and TRBJ2-5, reads KAGVTQTPRYLIKTRGQQVTLSCSPISGHRSVSWYQQTPGQGLQFLFEYFSETQRNKGNFPGRFSGRQFSNSRSEMNVSTLELGDSALYLCASSLPTVETQYFGPGTRLLVL.

CDR3 in DNA: TGTGCCAGCAGAGGAGGCTCTTACGGCTACACCTTC. It yields the protein CASRGGSYGYTF. The chain links TRBV28 to TRBJ1-2; D is ambiguous. The CDR3 spans 12 residues. Between the trimmed V and J ends, which lost 6 bases and 8 bases, there was a span of 13 bases. In germline, CDR1 is MDHEN, CDR2 SYDVKM.

Of note for this clone: Other DNA sequences in this sample translate to the same CDR3. J is TRBJ2-7 and V is TRBV28, with D possibly matching TRBD2 (6 bases). The CDR3 is made up of 11 amino acids. The V end was cut by 5 bases, the J end by 4 bases, with 6 bases between. Per germline, CDR1 MDHEN and CDR2 SYDVKM. CDR3 bases: TGTGCCAGCAGTGGGAGGTACGAGCAGTACTTC. Protein: CASSGRYEQYF.

As to this clone: Other DNA sequences in the sample encode the same CDR3. The rearrangement links TRBV5-5 to TRBJ2-7; D tentatively reads TRBD1 or TRBD2 (5 bases each). Trimming left V 2 bases short and J 1 base short, with 13 bases between. There are 15 residues in the CDR3. Germline CDR1 SGHKS, CDR2 YYEKEE (reference sequence). In DNA form, the CDR3 reads TGTGCCAGCAGCTTACGGGGCCCCACTTCCTACGAGCAGTACTTC. The encoded protein is CASSLRGPTSYEQYF.